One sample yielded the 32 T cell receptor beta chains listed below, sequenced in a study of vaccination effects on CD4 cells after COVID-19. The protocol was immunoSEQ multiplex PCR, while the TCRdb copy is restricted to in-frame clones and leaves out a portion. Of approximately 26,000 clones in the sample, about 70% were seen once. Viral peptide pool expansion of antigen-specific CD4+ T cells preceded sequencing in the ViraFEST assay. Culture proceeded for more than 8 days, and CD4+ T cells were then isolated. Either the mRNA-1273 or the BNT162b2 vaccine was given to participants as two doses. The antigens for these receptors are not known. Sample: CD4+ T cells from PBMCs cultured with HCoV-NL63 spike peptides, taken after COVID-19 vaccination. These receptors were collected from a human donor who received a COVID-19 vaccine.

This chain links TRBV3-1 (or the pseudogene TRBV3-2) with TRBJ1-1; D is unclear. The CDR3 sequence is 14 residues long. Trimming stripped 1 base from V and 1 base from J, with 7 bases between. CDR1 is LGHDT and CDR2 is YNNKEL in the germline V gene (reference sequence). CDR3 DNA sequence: TGTGCCAGCAGCCAAGGCGGGAAGAACACTGAAGCTTTCTTT. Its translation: CASSQGGKNTEAFF.

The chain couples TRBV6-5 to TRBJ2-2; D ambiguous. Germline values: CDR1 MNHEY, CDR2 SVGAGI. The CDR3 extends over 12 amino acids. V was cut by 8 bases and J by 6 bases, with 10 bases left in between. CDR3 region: CASLWGSGELFF. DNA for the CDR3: TGTGCCAGCCTGTGGGGTTCCGGGGAGCTGTTTTTT.

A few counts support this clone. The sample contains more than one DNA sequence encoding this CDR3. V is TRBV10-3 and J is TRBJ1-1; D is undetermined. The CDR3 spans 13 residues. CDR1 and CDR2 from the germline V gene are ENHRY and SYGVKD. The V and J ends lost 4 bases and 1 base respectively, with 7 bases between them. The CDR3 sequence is CAISVTGNTEAFF. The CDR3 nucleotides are TGTGCCATCAGTGTTACTGGGAACACTGAAGCTTTCTTT.

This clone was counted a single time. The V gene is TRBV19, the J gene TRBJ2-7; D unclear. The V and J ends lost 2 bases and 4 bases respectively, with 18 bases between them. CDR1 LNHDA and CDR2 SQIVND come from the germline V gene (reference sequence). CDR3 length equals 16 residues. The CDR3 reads CASSISSAIPKYEQYF. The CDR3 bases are TGTGCCAGTAGTATAAGCTCGGCAATTCCCAAGTACGAGCAGTACTTC.

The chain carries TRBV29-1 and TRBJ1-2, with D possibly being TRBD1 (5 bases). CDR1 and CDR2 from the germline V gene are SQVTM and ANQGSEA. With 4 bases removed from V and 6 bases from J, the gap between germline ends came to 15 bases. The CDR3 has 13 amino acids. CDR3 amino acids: CSVVFLGRHGYTF. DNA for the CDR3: TGCAGCGTTGTATTTTTGGGGCGGCATGGCTACACCTTC. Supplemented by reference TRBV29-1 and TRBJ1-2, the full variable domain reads SAVISQKPSRDICQRGTSLTIQCQVDSQVTMMFWYRQQPGQSLTLIATANQGSEATYESGFVIDKFPISRPNLTFSTLTVSNMSPEDSSIYLCSVVFLGRHGYTFGSGTRLTVV.

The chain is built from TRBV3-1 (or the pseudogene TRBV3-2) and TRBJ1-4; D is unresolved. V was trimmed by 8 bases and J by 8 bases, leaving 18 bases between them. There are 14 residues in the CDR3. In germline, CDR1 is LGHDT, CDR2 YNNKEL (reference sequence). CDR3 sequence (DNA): TGTGCCAGCTCTGTGGCCGGGGTAAGAGAAAAACTGTTTTTT. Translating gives CASSVAGVREKLFF.

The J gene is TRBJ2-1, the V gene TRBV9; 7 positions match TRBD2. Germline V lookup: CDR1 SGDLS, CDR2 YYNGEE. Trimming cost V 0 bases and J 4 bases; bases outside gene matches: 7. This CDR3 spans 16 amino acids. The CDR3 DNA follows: TGTGCCAGCAGCGTAGGATCGGCGGGAGCATACAATGAGCAGTTCTTC. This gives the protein CASSVGSAGAYNEQFF.

The CDR3 sequence: CASSLGQGNSEQFF. The DNA for the CDR3 is TGCGCCAGCAGCTTGGGACAGGGGAATTCTGAGCAGTTCTTC. This sequence joins TRBV5-1 and TRBJ2-1; TRBD1 agrees at 8 bases. The CDR3 runs to 14 residues. The germline CDR1 and CDR2 sequences are SGHRS and YFSETQ. The V and J ends lost 0 bases and 9 bases, in that order; junction bases with no gene match: 5.

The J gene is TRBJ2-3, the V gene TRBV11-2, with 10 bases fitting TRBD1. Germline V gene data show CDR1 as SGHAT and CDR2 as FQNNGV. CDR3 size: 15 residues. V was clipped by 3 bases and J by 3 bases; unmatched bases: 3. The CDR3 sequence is CASSFGDRGTDTQYF. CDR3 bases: TGTGCCAGCAGCTTCGGGGACAGGGGAACAGATACGCAGTATTTT.

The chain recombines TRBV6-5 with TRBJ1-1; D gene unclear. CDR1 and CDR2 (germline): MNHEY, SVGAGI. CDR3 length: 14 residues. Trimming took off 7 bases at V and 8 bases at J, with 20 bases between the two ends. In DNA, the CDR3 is TGTGCCAGCAACTTCCCCGAGAGGGCTGGGGAAGCTTTCTTT. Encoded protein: CASNFPERAGEAFF.

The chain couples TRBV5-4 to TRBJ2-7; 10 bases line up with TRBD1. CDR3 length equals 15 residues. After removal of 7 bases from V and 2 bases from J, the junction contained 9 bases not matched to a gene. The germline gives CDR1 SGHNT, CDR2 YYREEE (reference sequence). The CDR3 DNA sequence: TGTGCCAGCGGAAACCGGGACAGGGGACCCTACGAGCAGTACTTC. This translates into CASGNRDRGPYEQYF.

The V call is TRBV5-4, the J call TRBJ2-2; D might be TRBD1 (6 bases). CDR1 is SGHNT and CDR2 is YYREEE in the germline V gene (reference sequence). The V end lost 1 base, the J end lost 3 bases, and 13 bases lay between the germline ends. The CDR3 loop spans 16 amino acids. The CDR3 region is CASSLMWGLDTGELFF. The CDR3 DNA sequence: TGTGCCAGCAGCTTGATGTGGGGGCTCGACACCGGGGAGCTGTTTTTT.

CDR3 protein: CASSSDPLQEQYF. The CDR3 coding sequence is TGCGCCAGCAGCAGTGACCCCCTCCAGGAGCAGTACTTC. The chain is built from TRBV5-1 and TRBJ2-7; the D is unclear. Trimming removed 4 bases at V and 7 bases at J, with 15 bases between. The CDR3 extends over 13 amino acids. The germline V gene has CDR1 SGHRS and CDR2 YFSETQ.

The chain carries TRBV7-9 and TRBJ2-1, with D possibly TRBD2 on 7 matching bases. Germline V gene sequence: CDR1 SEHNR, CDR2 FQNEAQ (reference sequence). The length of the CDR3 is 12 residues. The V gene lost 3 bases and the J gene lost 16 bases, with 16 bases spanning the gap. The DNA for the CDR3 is TGTGCCAGCAGCTTTCAGAAGGGGGGGCACTTCTTC. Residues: CASSFQKGGHFF.

CDR3 bases: TGTGCCAGCAGTAACAGGGACTATGGCTACACCTTC. Its protein product is CASSNRDYGYTF. The chain is built from TRBV6-5 and TRBJ1-2; D is possibly TRBD1 (6 bases). Looked up from germline, CDR1 is MNHEY and CDR2 is SVGAGI. The CDR3 extends over 12 amino acids. V dropped 5 bases and J dropped 3 bases, with 7 bases sitting between them.

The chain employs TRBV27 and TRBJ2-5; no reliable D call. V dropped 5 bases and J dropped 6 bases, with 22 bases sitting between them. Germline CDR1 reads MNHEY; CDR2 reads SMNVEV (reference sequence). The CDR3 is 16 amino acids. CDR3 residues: CASSPSLEPLRQTQYF. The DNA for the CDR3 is TGTGCCAGCAGTCCATCCCTCGAGCCCCTACGTCAGACCCAGTACTTC.

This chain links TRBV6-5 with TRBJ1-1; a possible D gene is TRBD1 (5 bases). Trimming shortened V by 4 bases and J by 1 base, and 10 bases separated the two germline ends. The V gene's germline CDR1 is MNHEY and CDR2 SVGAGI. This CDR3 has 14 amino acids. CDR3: CASSSTVPNTEAFF. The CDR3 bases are TGTGCCAGCAGTTCGACAGTACCGAACACTGAAGCTTTCTTT.

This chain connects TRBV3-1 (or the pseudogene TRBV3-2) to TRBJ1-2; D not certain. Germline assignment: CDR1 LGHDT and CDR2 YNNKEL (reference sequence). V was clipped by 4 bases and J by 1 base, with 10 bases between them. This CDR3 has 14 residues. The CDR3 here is CASSPLNVNYGYTF. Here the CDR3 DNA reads TGTGCCAGCAGCCCCCTCAATGTTAACTATGGCTACACCTTC.

CDR3 residues: CASSYGTGSDTQYF. The CDR3, as DNA: TGTGCCAGCAGTTACGGGACAGGTTCGGATACGCAGTATTTT. J is TRBJ2-3 and V is TRBV6-6, with TRBD1 matching 8 bases. With 2 bases clipped from V and 6 bases from J, the junction kept 4 bases outside the gene matches. The CDR3 is made up of 14 amino acids. Looked up from germline, CDR1 is MNHNY and CDR2 is SVGAGI (reference sequence).

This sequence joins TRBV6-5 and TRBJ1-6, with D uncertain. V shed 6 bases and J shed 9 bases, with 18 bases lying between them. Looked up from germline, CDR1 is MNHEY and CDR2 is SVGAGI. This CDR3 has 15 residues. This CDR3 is CASRTRRGIGSPLHF. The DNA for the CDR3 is TGTGCCAGCAGGACAAGACGGGGTATAGGTTCACCCCTCCACTTT.

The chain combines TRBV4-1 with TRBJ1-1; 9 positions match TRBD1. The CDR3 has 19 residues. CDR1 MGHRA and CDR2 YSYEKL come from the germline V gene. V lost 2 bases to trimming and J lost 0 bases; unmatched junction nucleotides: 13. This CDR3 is CASSQPLQVRDRVNTEAFF. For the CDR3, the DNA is TGCGCCAGCAGCCAACCGCTGCAGGTCCGGGACAGGGTGAACACTGAAGCTTTCTTT.

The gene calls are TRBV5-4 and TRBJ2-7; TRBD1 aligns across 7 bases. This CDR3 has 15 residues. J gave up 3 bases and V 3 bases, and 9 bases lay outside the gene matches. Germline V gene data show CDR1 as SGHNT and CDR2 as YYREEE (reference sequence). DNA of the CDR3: TGTGCCAGCAGCTCAAAAGGGGGCGCGGTCTACGAGCAGTACTTC. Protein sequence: CASSSKGGAVYEQYF.

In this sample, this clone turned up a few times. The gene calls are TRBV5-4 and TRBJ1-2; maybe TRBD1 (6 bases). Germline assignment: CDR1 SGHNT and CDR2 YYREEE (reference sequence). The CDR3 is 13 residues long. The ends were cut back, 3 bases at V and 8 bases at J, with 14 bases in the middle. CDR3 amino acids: CASSSYRDTGYTF. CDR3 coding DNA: TGTGCCAGCAGCTCCTACAGGGATACAGGCTACACCTTC.

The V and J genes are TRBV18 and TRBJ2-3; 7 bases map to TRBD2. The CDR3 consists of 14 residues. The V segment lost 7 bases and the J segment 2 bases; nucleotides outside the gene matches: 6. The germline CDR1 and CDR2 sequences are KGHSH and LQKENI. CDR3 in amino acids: CASFETSTTDTQYF. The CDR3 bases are TGTGCCAGCTTTGAGACTAGCACCACAGATACGCAGTATTTT.

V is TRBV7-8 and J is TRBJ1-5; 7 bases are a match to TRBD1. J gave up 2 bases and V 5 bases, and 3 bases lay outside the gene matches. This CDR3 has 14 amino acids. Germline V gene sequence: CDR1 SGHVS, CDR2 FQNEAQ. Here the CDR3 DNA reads TGTGCCAGCAGCGCCGACAGGGGCAATCAGCCCCAGCATTTT. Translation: CASSADRGNQPQHF. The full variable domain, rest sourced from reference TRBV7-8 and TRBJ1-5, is GAGVSQSPRYKVAKRGQDVALRCDPISGHVSLFWYQQALGQGPEFLTYFQNEAQLDKSGLPSDRFFAERPEGSVSTLKIQRTQQEDSAVYLCASSADRGNQPQHFGDGTRLSIL.

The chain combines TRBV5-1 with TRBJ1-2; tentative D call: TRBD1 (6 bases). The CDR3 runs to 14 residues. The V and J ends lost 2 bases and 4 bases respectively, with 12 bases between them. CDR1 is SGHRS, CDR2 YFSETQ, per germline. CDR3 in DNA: TGCGCCAGCAGCTTTAACAGGGCTTCCTATGGCTACACCTTC. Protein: CASSFNRASYGYTF.

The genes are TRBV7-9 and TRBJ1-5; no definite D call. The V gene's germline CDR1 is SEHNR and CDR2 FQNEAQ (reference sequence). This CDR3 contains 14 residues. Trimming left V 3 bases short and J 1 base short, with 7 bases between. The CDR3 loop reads CASSLAGSNQPQHF. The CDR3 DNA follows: TGTGCCAGCAGCTTGGCCGGCAGCAATCAGCCCCAGCATTTT. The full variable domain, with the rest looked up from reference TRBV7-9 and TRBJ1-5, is DTGVSQNPRHKITKRGQNVTFRCDPISEHNRLYWYRQTLGQGPEFLTYFQNEAQLEKSRLLSDRFSAERPKGSFSTLEIQRTEQGDSAMYLCASSLAGSNQPQHFGDGTRLSIL.

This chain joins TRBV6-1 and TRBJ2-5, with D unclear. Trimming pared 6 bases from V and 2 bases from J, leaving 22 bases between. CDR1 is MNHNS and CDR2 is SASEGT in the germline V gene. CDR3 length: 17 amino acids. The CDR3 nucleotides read TGTGCCAGCAGAGAAAGGGTCACTTGGATAGAGCAAGAGACCCAGTACTTC. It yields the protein CASRERVTWIEQETQYF.

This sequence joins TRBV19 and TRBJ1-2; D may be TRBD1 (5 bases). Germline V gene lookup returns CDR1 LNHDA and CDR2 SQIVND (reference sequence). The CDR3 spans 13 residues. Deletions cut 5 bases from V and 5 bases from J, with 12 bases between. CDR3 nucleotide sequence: TGTGCCAGTAGTTTGTCCGAGGGGTATGGCTACACCTTC. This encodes CASSLSEGYGYTF.

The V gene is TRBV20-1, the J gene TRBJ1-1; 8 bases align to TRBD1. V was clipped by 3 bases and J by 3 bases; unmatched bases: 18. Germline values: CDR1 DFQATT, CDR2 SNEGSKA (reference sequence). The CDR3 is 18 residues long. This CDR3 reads CSASSQGAWGRRDTEAFF. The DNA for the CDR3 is TGCAGTGCTAGTTCCCAGGGGGCGTGGGGCCGTAGGGACACTGAAGCTTTCTTT.

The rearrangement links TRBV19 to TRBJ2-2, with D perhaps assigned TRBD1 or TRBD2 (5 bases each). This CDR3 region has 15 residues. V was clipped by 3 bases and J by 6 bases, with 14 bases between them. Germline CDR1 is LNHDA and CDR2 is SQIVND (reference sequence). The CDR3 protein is CASSMRIMGAGELFF. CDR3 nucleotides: TGTGCCAGTAGTATGAGGATAATGGGGGCCGGGGAGCTGTTTTTT.

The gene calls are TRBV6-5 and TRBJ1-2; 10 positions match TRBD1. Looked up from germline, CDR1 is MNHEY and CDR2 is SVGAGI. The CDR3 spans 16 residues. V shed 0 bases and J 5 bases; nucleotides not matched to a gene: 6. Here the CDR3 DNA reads TGTGCCAGCAGTTACTCGACGACAGGGGGCTGGTATGGCTACACCTTC. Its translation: CASSYSTTGGWYGYTF.